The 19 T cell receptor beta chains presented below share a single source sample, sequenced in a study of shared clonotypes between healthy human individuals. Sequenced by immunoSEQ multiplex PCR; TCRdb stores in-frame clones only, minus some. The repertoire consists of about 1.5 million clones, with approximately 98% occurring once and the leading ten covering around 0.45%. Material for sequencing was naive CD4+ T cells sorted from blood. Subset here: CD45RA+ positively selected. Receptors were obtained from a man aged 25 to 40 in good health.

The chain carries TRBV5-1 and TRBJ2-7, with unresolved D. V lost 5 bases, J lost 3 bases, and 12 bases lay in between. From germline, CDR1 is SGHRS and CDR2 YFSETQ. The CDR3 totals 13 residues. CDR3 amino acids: CASSYRVNYEQYF. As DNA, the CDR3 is TGCGCCAGCAGTTATCGGGTCAACTACGAGCAGTACTTC.

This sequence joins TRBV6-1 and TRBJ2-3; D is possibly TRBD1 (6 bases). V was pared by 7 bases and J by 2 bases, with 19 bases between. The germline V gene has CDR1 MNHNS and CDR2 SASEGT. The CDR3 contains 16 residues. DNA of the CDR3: TGTGCCAGCACTGACAGGTCCTTGTCCTTCACAGATACGCAGTATTTT. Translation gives CASTDRSLSFTDTQYF.

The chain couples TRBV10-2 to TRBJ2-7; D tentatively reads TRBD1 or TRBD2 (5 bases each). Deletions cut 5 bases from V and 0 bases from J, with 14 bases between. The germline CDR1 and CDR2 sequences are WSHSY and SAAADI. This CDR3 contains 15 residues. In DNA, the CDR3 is TGCGCCAGCAGTATATCGTCAGGGAGCTCCTACGAGCAGTACTTC. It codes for CASSISSGSSYEQYF.

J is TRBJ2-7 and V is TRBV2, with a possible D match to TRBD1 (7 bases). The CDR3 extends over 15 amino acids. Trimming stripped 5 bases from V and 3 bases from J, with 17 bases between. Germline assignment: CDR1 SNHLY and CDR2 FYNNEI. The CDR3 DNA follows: TGTGCCAGCAGTACCCAGGGGGGCGGTTACTACGAGCAGTACTTC. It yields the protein CASSTQGGGYYEQYF.

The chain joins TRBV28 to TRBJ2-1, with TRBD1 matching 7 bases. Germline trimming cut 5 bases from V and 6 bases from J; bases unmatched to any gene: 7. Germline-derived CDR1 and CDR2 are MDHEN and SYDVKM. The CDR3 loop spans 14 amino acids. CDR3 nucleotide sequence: TGTGCCAGCAGTCCGAGGGACAGCGCCAATGAGCAGTTCTTC. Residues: CASSPRDSANEQFF. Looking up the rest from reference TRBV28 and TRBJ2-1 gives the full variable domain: DVKVTQSSRYLVKRTGEKVFLECVQDMDHENMFWYRQDPGLGLRLIYFSYDVKMKEKGDIPEGYSVSREKKERFSLILESASTNQTSMYLCASSPRDSANEQFFGPGTRLTVL.

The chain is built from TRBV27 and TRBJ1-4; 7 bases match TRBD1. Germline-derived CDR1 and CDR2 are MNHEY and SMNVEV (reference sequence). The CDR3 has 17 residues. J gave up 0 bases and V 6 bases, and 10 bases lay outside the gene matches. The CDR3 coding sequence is TGTGCCAGCAGATCACAGGGGATCGGTTCAACTAATGAAAAACTGTTTTTT. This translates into CASRSQGIGSTNEKLFF.

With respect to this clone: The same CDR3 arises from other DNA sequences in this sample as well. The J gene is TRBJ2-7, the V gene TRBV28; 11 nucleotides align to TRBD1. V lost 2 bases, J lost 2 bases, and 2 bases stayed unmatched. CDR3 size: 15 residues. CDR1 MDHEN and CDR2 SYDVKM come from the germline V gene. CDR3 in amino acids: CASSLPGQGAYEQYF. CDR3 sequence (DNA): TGTGCCAGCAGTTTACCGGGACAGGGGGCCTACGAGCAGTACTTC.

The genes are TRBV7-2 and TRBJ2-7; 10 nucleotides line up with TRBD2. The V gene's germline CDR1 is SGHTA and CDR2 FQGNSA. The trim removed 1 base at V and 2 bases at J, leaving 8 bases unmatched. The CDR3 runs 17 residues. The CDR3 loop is CASSLEASGSVPYEQYF. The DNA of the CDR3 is TGTGCCAGCAGCTTAGAGGCTAGCGGGAGTGTGCCCTACGAGCAGTACTTC.

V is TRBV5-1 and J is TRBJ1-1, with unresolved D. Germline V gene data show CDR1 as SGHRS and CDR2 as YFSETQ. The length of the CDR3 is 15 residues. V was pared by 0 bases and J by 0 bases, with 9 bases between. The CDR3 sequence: CASSLAVGLNTEAFF. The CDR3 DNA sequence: TGCGCCAGCAGCTTGGCCGTAGGGTTGAACACTGAAGCTTTCTTT.

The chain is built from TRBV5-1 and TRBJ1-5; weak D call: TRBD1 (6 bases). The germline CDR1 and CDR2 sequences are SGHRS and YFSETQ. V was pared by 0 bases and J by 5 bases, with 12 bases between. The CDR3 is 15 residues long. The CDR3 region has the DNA TGCGCCAGCAGCTTGGGGTACGGGGGCGATCAGCCCCAGCATTTT. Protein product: CASSLGYGGDQPQHF.

This CDR3 is CASSLTGASNYGYTF. The CDR3 DNA follows: TGTGCCAGCAGCTTAACGGGAGCATCTAACTATGGCTACACCTTC. J is TRBJ1-2 and V is TRBV7-3; D is undetermined. Germline V gene lookup returns CDR1 SGHTA and CDR2 FQGTGA. This CDR3 is built from 15 residues. V lost 0 bases to trimming and J lost 0 bases, with 8 bases between them.

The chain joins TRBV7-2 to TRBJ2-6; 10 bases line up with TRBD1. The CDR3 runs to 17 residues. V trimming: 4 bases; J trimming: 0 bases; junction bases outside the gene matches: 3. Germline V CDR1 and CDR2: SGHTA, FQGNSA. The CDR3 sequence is CASSSRTGGSGANVLTF. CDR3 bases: TGTGCCAGCAGCTCCCGGACAGGGGGCTCTGGGGCCAACGTCCTGACTTTC.

The chain's CDR3 is CASSLLVQPQHF. Here the CDR3 DNA reads TGTGCCAGCAGCTTGTTAGTCCAGCCCCAGCATTTT. This rearrangement joins TRBV5-8 to TRBJ1-5; D is undetermined. V gave up 1 base and J gave up 7 bases, with 6 bases separating them. Per germline, CDR1 SGHTS and CDR2 YDEGEE. The CDR3 has 12 residues. Supplemented by reference TRBV5-8 and TRBJ1-5, the full variable domain reads EAGVTQSPTHLIKTRGQQATLRCSPISGHTSVYWYQQALGLGLQFLLWYDEGEERNRGNFPPRFSGRQFPNYSSELNVNALELEDSALYLCASSLLVQPQHFGDGTRLSIL.

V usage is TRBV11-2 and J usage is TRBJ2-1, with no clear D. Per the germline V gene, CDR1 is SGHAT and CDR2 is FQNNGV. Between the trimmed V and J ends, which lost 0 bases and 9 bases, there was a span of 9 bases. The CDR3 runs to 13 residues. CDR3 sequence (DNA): TGTGCCAGCAGCTTAGATAGGCTGGCTGAGCAGTTCTTC. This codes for CASSLDRLAEQFF.

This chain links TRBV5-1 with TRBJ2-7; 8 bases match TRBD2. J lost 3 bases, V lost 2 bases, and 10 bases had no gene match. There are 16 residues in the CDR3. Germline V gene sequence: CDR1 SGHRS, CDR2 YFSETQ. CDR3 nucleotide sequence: TGCGCCAGCAGCTTATTCACGGGAGGGACTTACTACGAGCAGTACTTC. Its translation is CASSLFTGGTYYEQYF.

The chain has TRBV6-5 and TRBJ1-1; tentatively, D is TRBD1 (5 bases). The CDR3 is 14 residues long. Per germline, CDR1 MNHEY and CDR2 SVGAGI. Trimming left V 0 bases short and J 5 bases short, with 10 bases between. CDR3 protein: CASSYSVGRTEAFF. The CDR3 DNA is TGTGCCAGCAGTTACTCGGTGGGGCGGACTGAAGCTTTCTTT.

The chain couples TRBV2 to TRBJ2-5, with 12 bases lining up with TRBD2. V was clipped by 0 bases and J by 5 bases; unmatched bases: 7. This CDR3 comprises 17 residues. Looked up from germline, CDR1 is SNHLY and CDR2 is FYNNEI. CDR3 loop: CASSEATLAGGVETQYF. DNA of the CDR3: TGTGCCAGCAGTGAAGCCACGCTAGCGGGAGGGGTGGAGACCCAGTACTTC.

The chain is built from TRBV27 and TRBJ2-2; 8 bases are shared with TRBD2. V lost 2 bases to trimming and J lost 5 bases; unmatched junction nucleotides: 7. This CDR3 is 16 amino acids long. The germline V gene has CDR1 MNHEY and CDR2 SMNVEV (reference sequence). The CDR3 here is CASSLESGRWTGELFF. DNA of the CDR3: TGTGCCAGCAGTTTAGAAAGCGGGAGATGGACCGGGGAGCTGTTTTTT.

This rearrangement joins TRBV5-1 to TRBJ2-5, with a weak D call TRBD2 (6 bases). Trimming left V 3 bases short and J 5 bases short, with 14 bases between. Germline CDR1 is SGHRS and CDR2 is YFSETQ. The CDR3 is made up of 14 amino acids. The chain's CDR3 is CASSYGTPGETQYF. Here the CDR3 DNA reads TGCGCCAGCAGCTACGGGACTCCCGGCGAGACCCAGTACTTC.